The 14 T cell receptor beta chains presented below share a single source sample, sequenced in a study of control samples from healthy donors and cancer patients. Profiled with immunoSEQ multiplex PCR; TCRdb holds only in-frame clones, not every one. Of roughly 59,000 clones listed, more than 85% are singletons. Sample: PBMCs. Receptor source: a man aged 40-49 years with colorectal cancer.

The CDR3 DNA follows: TGTGCCAGCAGCTTAGAAAAGGGGATGAACACTGAAGCTTTCTTT. Protein product: CASSLEKGMNTEAFF. The chain couples TRBV7-9 to TRBJ1-1; tentative D call: TRBD1 (5 bases). Germline CDR1 SEHNR, CDR2 FQNEAQ (reference sequence). V lost 1 base to trimming and J lost 0 bases, with 9 bases between them. CDR3 length: 15 amino acids. The entire variable domain, with the rest obtained from reference TRBV7-9 and TRBJ1-1, is as follows: DTGVSQNPRHKITKRGQNVTFRCDPISEHNRLYWYRQTLGQGPEFLTYFQNEAQLEKSRLLSDRFSAERPKGSFSTLEIQRTEQGDSAMYLCASSLEKGMNTEAFFGQGTRLTVV.

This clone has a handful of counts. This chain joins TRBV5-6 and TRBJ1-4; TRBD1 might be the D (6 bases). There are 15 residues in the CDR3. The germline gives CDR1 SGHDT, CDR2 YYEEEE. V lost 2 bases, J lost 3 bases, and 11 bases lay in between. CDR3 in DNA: TGTGCCAGCAGCTTAGTAGGACAGCCTAATGAAAAACTGTTTTTT. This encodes CASSLVGQPNEKLFF.

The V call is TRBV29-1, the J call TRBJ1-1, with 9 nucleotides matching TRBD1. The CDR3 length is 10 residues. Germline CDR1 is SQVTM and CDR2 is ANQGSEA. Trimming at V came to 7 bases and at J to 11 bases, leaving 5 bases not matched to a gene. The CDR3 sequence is CSAGTGWAFF. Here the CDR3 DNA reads TGCAGCGCAGGGACAGGGTGGGCTTTCTTT.

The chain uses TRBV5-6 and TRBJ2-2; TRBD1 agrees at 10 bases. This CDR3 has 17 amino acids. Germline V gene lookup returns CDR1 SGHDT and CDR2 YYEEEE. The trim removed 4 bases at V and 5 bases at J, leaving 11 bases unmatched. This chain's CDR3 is CASSQGLTGGLTGELFF. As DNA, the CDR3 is TGTGCCAGCAGCCAAGGACTGACAGGGGGCTTGACCGGGGAGCTGTTTTTT.

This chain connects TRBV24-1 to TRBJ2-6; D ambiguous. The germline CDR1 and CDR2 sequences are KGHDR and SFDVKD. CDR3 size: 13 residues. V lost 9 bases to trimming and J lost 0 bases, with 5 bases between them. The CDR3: CATGFSGANVLTF. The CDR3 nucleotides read TGTGCCACCGGGTTCTCTGGGGCCAACGTCCTGACTTTC.

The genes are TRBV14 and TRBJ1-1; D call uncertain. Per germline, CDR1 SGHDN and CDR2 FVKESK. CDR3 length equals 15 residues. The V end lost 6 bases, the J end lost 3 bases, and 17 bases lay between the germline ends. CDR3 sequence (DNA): TGTGCCAGCAGGGTACAGTCCCTGGGAGACACTGAAGCTTTCTTT. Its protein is CASRVQSLGDTEAFF.

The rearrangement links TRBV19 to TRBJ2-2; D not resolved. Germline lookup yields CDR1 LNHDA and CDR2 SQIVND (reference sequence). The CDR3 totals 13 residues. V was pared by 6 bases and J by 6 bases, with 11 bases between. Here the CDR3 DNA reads TGTGCCAGTAGAGCCTCGGGCCCCGGGGAGCTGTTTTTT. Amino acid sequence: CASRASGPGELFF.

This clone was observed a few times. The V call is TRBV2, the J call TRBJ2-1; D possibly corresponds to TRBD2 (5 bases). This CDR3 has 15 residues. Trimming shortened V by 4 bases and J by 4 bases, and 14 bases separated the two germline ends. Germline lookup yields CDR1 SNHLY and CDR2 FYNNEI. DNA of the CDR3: TGTGCCAGCAGTGTACGGGGTTCCCCTTACAATGAGCAGTTCTTC. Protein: CASSVRGSPYNEQFF. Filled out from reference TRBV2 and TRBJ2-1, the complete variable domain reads EPEVTQTPSHQVTQMGQEVILRCVPISNHLYFYWYRQILGQKVEFLVSFYNNEISEKSEIFDDQFSVERPDGSNFTLKIRSTKLEDSAMYFCASSVRGSPYNEQFFGPGTRLTVL.

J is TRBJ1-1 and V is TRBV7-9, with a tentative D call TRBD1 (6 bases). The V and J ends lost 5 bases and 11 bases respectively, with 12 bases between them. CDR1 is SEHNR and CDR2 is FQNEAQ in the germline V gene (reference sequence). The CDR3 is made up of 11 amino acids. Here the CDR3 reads CASSIDRSAFF. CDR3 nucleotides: TGTGCCAGCAGCATTGACAGGTCTGCTTTCTTT.

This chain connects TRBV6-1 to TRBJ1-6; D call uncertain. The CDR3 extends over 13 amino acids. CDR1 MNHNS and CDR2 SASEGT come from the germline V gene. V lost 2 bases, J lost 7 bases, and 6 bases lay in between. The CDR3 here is CASSESSNSPLHF. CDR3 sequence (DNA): TGTGCCAGCAGTGAATCATCAAATTCACCCCTCCACTTT.

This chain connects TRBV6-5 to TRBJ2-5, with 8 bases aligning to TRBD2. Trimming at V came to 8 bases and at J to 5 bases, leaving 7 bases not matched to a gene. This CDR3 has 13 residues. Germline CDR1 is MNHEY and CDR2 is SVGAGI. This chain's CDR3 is CASSTAGGETQYF. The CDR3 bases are TGTGCCAGCTCCACCGCGGGGGGTGAGACCCAGTACTTC.

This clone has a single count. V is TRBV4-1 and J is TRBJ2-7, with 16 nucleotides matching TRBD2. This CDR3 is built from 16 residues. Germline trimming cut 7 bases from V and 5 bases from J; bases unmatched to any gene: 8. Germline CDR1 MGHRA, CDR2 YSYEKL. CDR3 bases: TGCGCCAGCACCCCGGGACTAGCGGGGGGGAGGGACGAGCAGTACTTC. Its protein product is CASTPGLAGGRDEQYF.

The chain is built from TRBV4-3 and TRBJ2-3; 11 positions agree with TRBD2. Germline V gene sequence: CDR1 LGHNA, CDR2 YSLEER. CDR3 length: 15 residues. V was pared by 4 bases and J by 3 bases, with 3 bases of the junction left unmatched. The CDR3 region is CASSRSGGATDTQYF. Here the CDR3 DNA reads TGCGCCAGCAGCCGTAGCGGGGGGGCTACAGATACGCAGTATTTT.

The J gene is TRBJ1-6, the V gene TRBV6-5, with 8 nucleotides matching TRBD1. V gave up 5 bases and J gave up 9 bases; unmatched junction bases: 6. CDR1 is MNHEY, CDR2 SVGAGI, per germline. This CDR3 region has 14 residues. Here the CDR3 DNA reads TGTGCCAGCAGTCGCAGGGGGCAGGGTTCACCCCTCCACTTT. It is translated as CASSRRGQGSPLHF.